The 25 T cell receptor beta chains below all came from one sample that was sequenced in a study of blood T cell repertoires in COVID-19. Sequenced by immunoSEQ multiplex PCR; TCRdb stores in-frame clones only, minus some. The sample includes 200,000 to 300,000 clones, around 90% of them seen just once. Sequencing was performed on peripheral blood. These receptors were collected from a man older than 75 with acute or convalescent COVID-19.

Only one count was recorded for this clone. Here the CDR3 reads CASSYTGTGSYEQYF. The DNA for the CDR3 is TGTGCCAGCAGTTATACCGGGACAGGGAGCTACGAGCAGTACTTC. The chain carries TRBV5-6 and TRBJ2-7, with 9 bases that match TRBD1. Looked up from germline, CDR1 is SGHDT and CDR2 is YYEEEE. The CDR3 spans 15 residues. With 5 bases clipped from V and 3 bases from J, the junction kept 9 bases outside the gene matches.

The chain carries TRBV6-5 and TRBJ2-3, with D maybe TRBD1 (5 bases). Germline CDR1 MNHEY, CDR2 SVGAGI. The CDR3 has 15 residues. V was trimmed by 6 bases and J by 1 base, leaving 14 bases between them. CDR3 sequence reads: CASRLDQGGTDTQYF. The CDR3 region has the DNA TGTGCCAGCAGGCTGGACCAGGGCGGCACAGATACGCAGTATTTT.

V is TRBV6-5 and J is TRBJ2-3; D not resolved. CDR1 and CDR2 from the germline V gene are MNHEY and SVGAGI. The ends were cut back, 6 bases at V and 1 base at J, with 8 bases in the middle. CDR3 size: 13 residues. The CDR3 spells CASRSTGTDTQYF. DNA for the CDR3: TGTGCCAGCAGGTCGACTGGCACAGATACGCAGTATTTT.

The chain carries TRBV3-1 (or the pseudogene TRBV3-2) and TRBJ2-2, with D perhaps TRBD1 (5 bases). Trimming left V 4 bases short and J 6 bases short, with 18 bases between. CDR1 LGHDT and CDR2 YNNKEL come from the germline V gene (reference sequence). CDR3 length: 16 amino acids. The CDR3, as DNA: TGTGCCAGCAGCCGCCTTAGGGGTACGAAAGCCGGGGAGCTGTTTTTT. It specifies CASSRLRGTKAGELFF.

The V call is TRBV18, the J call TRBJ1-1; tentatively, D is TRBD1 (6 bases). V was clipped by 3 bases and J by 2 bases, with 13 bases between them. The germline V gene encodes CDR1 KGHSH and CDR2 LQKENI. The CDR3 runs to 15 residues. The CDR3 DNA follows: TGTGCCAGCTCACCGGGACGGACAGCCAACACTGAAGCTTTCTTT. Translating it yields CASSPGRTANTEAFF.

The CDR3: CASSGFERGGSNEQFF. The CDR3 DNA is TGTGCCAGCAGCGGATTTGAGCGGGGGGGCTCCAATGAGCAGTTCTTC. The V and J genes are TRBV7-9 and TRBJ2-1; 10 nucleotides match TRBD2. CDR1 and CDR2 (germline): SEHNR, FQNEAQ (reference sequence). Trimming took 5 bases from V and 6 from J; bases not matched to a gene: 10. The CDR3 is 16 residues long.

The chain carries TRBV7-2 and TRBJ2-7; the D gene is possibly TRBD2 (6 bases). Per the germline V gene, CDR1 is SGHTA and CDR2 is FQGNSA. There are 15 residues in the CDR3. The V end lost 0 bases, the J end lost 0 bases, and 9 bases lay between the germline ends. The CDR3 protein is CASSLALASSYEQYF. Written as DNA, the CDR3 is TGTGCCAGCAGCTTAGCCCTAGCGAGCTCCTACGAGCAGTACTTC.

The CDR3 nucleotides are TGTGCCATCAGGATCCCTTGGGGGCGCCCAAGGCAGCCCCAGCATTTT. This sequence encodes CAIRIPWGRPRQPQHF. This rearrangement joins TRBV10-3 to TRBJ1-5; D might be TRBD1 (6 bases). Per germline, CDR1 ENHRY and CDR2 SYGVKD. The CDR3 totals 16 residues. Deletions cut 6 bases from V and 7 bases from J, with 22 bases between.

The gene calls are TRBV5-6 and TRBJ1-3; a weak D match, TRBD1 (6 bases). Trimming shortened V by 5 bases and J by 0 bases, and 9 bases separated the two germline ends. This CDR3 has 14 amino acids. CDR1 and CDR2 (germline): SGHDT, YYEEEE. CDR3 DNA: TGTGCCAGCAGTTTACAGGGCTCTGGAAACACCATATATTTT. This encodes CASSLQGSGNTIYF. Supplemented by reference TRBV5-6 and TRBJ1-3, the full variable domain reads DAGVTQSPTHLIKTRGQQVTLRCSPKSGHDTVSWYQQALGQGPQFIFQYYEEEERQRGNFPDRFSGHQFPNYSSELNVNALLLGDSALYLCASSLQGSGNTIYFGEGSWLTVV.

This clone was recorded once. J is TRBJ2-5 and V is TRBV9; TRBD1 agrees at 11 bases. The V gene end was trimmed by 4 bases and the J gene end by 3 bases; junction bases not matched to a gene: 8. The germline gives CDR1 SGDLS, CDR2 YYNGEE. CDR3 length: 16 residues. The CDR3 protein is CASSPGQGALKETQYF. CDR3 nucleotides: TGTGCCAGCAGCCCCGGACAGGGGGCGCTGAAAGAGACCCAGTACTTC.

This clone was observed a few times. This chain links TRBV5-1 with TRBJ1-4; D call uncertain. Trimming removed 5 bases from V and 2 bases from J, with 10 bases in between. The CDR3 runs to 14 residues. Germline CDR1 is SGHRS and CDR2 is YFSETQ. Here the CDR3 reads CASSWTSTNEKLFF. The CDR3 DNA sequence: TGCGCCAGCAGTTGGACTTCTACTAATGAAAAACTGTTTTTT.

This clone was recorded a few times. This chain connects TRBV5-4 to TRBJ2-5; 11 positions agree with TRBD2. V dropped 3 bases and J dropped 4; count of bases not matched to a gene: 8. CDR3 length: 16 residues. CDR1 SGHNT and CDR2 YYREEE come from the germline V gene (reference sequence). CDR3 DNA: TGTGCCAGCAGCTCAATTAGCGGGGGGGCCGGAGAGACCCAGTACTTC. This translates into CASSSISGGAGETQYF.

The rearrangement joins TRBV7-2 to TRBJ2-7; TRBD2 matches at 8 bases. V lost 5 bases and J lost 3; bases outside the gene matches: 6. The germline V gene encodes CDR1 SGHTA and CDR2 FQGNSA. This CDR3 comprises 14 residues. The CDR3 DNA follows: TGTGCCAGCAGCGGGCGACGGGGGGGCTACGAGCAGTACTTC. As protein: CASSGRRGGYEQYF.

CDR3 sequence (DNA): TGTGCCAGCAGCTTAGCTGGGGGGACAGCTGCTAACACTGAAGCTTTCTTT. It translates to CASSLAGGTAANTEAFF. This chain joins TRBV7-9 and TRBJ1-1; 7 bases line up with TRBD1. The CDR3 extends over 17 amino acids. The ends lost 0 bases at V and 2 bases at J; junction bases unmatched: 9. Germline loops: CDR1 SEHNR, CDR2 FQNEAQ (reference sequence). Drawing the rest from reference TRBV7-9 and TRBJ1-1, the complete variable domain is DTGVSQNPRHKITKRGQNVTFRCDPISEHNRLYWYRQTLGQGPEFLTYFQNEAQLEKSRLLSDRFSAERPKGSFSTLEIQRTEQGDSAMYLCASSLAGGTAANTEAFFGQGTRLTVV.

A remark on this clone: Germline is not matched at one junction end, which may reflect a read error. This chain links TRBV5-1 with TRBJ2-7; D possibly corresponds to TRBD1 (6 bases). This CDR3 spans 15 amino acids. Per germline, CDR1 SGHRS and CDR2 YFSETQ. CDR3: CASRDRGQSSFEQYF. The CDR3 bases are TGCGCCAGCAGAGATAGAGGACAGTCTTCCTTCGAGCAGTACTTC.

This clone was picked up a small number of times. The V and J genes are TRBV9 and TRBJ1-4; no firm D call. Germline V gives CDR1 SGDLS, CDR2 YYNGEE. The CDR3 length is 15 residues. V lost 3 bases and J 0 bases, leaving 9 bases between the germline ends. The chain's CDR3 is CASSDGIATNEKLFF. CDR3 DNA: TGTGCCAGCAGCGACGGTATTGCAACTAATGAAAAACTGTTTTTT.

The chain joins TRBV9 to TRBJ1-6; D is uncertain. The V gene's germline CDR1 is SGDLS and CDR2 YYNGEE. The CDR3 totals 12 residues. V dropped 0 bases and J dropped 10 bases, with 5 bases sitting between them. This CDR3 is CASSVGESPLHF. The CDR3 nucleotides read TGTGCCAGCAGCGTAGGCGAATCACCCCTCCACTTT.

The DNA of the CDR3 is TGCGCCAGCAGCCAAGAAAGGCTAGCGGGGGCTTTACTCTCCTACGAGCAGTACTTC. Its protein is CASSQERLAGALLSYEQYF. The chain employs TRBV4-3 and TRBJ2-7, with 10 nucleotides matching TRBD2. The CDR3 is made up of 19 amino acids. Germline V gene data show CDR1 as LGHNA and CDR2 as YSLEER. After removal of 0 bases from V and 0 bases from J, the junction contained 11 bases not matched to a gene.

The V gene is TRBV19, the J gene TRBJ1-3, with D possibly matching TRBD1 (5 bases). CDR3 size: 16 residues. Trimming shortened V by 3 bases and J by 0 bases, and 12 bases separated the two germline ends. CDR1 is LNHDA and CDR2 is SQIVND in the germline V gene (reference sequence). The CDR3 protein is CASSISSGGSGNTIYF. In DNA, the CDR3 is TGTGCCAGTAGTATCTCGTCGGGGGGCTCTGGAAACACCATATATTTT.

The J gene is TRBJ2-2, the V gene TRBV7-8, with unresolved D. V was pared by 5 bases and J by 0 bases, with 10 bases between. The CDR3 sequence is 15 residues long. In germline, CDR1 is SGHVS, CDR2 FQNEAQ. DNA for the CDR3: TGTGCCAGCAGCCGGGCGGCGCCGAACACCGGGGAGCTGTTTTTT. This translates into CASSRAAPNTGELFF.

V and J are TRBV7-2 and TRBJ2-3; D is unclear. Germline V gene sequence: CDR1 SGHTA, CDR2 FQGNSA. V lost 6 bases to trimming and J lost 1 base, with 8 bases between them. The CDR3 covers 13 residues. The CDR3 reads CASSPPGTDTQYF. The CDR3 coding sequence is TGTGCCAGCAGTCCTCCCGGCACAGATACGCAGTATTTT.

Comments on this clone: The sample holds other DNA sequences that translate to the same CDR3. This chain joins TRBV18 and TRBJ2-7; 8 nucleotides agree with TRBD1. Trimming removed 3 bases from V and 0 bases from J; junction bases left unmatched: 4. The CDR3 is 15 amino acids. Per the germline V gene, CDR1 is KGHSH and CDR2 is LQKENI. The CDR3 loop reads CASSPGQESSYEQYF. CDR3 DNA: TGTGCCAGCTCACCGGGACAGGAGAGCTCCTACGAGCAGTACTTC.

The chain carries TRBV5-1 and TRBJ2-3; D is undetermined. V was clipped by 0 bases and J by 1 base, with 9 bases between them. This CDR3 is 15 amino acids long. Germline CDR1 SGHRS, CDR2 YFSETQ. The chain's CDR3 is CASSLGLRGTDTQYF. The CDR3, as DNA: TGCGCCAGCAGCTTGGGACTGCGTGGCACAGATACGCAGTATTTT.

The CDR3 sequence is CAIRGDRGNTEAFF. In DNA, the CDR3 is TGTGCCATCAGGGGTGACAGGGGAAACACTGAAGCTTTCTTT. The J gene is TRBJ1-1, the V gene TRBV10-3; TRBD1 agrees at 8 bases. CDR3 length: 14 amino acids. V lost 6 bases and J lost 2; bases outside the gene matches: 5. Germline CDR1 reads ENHRY; CDR2 reads SYGVKD.

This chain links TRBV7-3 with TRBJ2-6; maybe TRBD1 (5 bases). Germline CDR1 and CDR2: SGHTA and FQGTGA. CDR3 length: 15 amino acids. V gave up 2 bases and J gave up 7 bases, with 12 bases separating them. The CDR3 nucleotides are TGTGCCAGCAGCTTACGATTAGGGGAAGCCAACGTCCTGACTTTC. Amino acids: CASSLRLGEANVLTF.